This TCR beta chain stems from a study of T cells after yellow fever vaccination. CDR3 size: 13 residues. CDR1 and CDR2 from the germline V gene are SGHRS and YFSETQ. Trimming removed 2 bases from V and 4 bases from J, with 7 bases in between. This clonotype was counted at least ten times. What it recognizes is unknown. TCRdb ran MiXCR on the 5' RACE reads and lists one entry per CDR3 protein. The sample carries some 250,000 distinct CDR3 sequences, about 3.5% recorded once. Study outcomes and limitations: Contaminants from the bulk population, in the form of abundant clonotypes, could be found in FACS-sorted repertoires.

The TCR sequence derives from a man aged 18 to 30 who received the YFV17D yellow fever vaccine. Sequencing was performed on PBMCs, taken 15 days after the yellow fever booster vaccination. This chain uses TRBV5-1 with TRBJ1-5; a weak D match, TRBD1 (5 bases). CDR3 in amino acids: CASSFEGNQPQHF. CDR3 DNA sequence: TGCGCCAGCAGCTTTGAGGGGAATCAGCCCCAGCATTTT.